This TCR beta chain was identified during a study of blood T cell repertoires in COVID-19. The method was immunoSEQ multiplex PCR; TCRdb's version includes in-frame clones alone and lacks a portion of them. Of about 220,000 clones in the sample, approximately 77% were seen once. Only a few counts were recorded for this clone. CDR3 length equals 17 residues. In germline, CDR1 is SGDLS, CDR2 YYNGEE. Trimming cost V 0 bases and J 3 bases, with 18 bases left between them. This receptor was obtained from a woman of 80 years or more with acute or convalescent COVID-19. Sequenced: peripheral blood. The V and J genes are TRBV9 and TRBJ1-1; no firm D call. The CDR3 coding sequence is TGTGCCAGCAGCGTAGACCCCACGGAGCACGGGGACACTGAAGCTTTCTTT. It is translated as CASSVDPTEHGDTEAFF.